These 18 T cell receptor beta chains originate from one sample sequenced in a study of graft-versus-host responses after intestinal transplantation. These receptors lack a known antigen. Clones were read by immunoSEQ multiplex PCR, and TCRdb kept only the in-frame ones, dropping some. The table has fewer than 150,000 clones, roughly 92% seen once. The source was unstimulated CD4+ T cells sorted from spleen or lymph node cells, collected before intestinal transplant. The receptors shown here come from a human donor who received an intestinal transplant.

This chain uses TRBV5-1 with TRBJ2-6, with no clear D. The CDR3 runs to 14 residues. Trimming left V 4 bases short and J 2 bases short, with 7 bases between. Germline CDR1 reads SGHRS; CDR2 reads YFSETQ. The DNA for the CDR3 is TGCGCCAGCAGCCCCCCAACTGGGGCCAACGTCCTGACTTTC. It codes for CASSPPTGANVLTF.

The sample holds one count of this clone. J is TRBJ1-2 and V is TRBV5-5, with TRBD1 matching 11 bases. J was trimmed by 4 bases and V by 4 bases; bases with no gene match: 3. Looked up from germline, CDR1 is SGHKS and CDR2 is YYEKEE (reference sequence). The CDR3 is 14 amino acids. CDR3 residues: CASSGGTGGYGYTF. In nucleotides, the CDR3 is TGTGCCAGCAGCGGAGGGACAGGGGGCTATGGCTACACCTTC. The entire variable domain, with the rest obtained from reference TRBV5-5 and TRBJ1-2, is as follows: DAGVTQSPTHLIKTRGQQVTLRCSPISGHKSVSWYQQVLGQGPQFIFQYYEKEERGRGNFPDRFSARQFPNYSSELNVNALLLGDSALYLCASSGGTGGYGYTFGSGTRLTVV.

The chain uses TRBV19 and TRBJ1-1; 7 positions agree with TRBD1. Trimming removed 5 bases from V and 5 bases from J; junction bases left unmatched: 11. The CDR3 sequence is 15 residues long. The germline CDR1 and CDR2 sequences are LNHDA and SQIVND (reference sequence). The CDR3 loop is CASSVLPGGSTEAFF. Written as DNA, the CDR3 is TGTGCCAGTAGTGTACTCCCAGGGGGTAGTACTGAAGCTTTCTTT.

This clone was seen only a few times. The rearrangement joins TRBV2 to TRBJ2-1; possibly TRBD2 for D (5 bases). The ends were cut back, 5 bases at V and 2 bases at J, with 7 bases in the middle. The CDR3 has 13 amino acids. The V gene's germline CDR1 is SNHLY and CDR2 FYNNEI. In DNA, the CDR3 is TGTGCCAGCAGTCCCGGGACCTACAATGAGCAGTTCTTC. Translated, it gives CASSPGTYNEQFF.

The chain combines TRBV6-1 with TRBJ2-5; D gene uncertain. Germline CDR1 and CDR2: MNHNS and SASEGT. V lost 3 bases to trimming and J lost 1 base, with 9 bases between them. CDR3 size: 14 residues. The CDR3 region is CASSDLPLQETQYF. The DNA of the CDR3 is TGTGCCAGCAGTGATCTTCCCCTCCAAGAGACCCAGTACTTC.

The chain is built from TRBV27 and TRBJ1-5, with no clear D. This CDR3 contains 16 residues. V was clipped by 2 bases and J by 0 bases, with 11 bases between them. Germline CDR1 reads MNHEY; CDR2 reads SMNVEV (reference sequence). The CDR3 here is CASSLNPVNSNQPQHF. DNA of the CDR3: TGTGCCAGCAGTTTAAACCCGGTCAATAGCAATCAGCCCCAGCATTTT.

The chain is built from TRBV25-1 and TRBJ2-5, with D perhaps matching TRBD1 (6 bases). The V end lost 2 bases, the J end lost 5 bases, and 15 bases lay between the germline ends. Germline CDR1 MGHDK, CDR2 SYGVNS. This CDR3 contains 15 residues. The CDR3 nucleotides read TGTGCCAGCAGTGAACCTGGGACAATAGGGGAGACCCAGTACTTC. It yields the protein CASSEPGTIGETQYF.

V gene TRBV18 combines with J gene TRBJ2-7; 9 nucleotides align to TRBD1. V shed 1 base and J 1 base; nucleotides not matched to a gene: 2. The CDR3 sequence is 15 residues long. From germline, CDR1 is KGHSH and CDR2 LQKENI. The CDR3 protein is CASSPLGQGSYEQYF. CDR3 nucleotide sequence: TGTGCCAGCTCACCACTAGGACAGGGGTCCTACGAGCAGTACTTC.

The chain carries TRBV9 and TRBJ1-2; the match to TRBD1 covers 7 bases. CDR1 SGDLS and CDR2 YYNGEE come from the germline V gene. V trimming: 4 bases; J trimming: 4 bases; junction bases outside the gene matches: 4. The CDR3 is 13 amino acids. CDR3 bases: TGTGCCAGCAGCATAAGACAGGGCTATGGCTACACCTTC. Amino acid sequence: CASSIRQGYGYTF.

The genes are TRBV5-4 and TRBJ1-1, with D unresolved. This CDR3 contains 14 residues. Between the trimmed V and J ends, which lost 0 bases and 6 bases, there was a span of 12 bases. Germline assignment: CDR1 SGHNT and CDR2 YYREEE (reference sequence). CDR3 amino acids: CASSLEGPWAEAFF. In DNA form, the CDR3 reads TGTGCCAGCAGCTTGGAGGGTCCTTGGGCTGAAGCTTTCTTT.

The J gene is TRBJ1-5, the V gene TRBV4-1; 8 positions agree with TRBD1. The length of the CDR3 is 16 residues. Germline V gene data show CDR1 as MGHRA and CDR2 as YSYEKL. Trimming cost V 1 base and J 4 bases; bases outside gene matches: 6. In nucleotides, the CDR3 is TGCGCCAGCAGCCAAGGACAGGGGAGGGTTAATCAGCCCCAGCATTTT. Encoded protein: CASSQGQGRVNQPQHF.

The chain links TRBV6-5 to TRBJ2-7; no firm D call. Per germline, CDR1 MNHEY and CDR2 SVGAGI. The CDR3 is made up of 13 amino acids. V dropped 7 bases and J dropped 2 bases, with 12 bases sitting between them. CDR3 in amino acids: CASTRDEAYEQYF. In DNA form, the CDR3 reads TGTGCCAGCACCAGAGACGAGGCCTACGAGCAGTACTTC.

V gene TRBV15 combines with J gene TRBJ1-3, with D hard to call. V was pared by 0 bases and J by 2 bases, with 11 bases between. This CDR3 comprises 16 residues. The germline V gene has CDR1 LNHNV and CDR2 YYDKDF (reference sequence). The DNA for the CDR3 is TGTGCCACCAGCAGAGATTGGTCAGCAACTGGAAACACCATATATTTT. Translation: CATSRDWSATGNTIYF.

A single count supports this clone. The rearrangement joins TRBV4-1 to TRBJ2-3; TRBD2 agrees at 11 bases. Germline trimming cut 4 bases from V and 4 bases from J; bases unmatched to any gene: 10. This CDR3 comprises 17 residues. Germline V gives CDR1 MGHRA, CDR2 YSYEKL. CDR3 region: CASSLDSGGARADTQYF. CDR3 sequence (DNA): TGCGCCAGCAGCCTTGATAGCGGGGGGGCCAGAGCAGATACGCAGTATTTT.

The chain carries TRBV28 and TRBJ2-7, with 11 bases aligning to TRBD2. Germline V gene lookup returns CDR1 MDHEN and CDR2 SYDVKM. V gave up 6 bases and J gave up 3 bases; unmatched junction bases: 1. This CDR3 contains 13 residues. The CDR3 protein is CASRLAGGYEQYF. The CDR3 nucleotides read TGTGCCAGCAGGCTAGCGGGGGGCTACGAGCAGTACTTC.

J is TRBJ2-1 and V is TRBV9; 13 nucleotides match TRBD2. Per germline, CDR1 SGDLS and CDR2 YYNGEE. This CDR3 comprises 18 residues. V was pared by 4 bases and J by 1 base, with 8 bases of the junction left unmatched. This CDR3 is CASSMRLAGGTSYNEQFF. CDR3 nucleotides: TGTGCCAGCAGCATGCGACTAGCGGGGGGCACATCCTACAATGAGCAGTTCTTC.

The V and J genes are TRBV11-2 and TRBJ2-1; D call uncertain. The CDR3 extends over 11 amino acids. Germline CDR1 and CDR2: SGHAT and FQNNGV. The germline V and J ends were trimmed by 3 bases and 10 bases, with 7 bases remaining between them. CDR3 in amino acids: CASSLLNEQFF. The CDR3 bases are TGTGCCAGCAGCTTGCTTAACGAGCAGTTCTTC.

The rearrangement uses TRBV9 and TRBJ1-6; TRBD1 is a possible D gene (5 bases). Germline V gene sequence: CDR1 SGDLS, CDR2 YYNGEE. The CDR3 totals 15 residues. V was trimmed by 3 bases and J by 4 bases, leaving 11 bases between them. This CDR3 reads CASSDDGGYNSPLHF. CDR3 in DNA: TGTGCCAGCAGCGACGACGGGGGATATAATTCACCCCTCCACTTT.